This TCR beta chain was obtained from a study of T cell repertoires in cytomegalovirus infection. Study information: CMV infection plus the matching HLA type was flagged by public TCR beta signatures. Overall study results and limits: HLA-C-restricted CMV-specific TCR beta clonotypes prevailed in the ex vivo response. Cumulative public TCR beta family frequency identified CMV carriers with the relevant HLA.

The CDR3 covers 15 residues. V lost 1 base and J lost 5, with 11 bases in between. From germline, CDR1 is SGHTA and CDR2 FQGNSA. Each CDR3 protein is one row after TCRdb ran MiXCR on the reads. This sample has approximately 270,000 distinct CDR3 sequences, with approximately 22% found just once. This clonotype was recorded at least ten times. No antigen is known for it. The sequence was collected from a human donor in good health (CMV status not recorded). Some clones in this sample may be carry-over from other donors' samples. The sequenced sample was cultured PBMCs, obtained from culture after CMV antigen stimulation. V usage is TRBV7-2 and J usage is TRBJ2-2; the D gene is possibly TRBD2 (5 bases). CDR3 bases: TGTGCCAGCAGCTTAGTTCTTAGAGGGACCGGGGAGCTGTTTTTT. It encodes CASSLVLRGTGELFF. Using reference TRBV7-2 and TRBJ2-2 for the parts outside the CDR3, the full variable domain is GAGVSQSPSNKVTEKGKDVELRCDPISGHTALYWYRQSLGQGLEFLIYFQGNSAPDKSGLPSDRFSAERTGGSVSTLTIQRTQQEDSAVYLCASSLVLRGTGELFFGEGSRLTVL.